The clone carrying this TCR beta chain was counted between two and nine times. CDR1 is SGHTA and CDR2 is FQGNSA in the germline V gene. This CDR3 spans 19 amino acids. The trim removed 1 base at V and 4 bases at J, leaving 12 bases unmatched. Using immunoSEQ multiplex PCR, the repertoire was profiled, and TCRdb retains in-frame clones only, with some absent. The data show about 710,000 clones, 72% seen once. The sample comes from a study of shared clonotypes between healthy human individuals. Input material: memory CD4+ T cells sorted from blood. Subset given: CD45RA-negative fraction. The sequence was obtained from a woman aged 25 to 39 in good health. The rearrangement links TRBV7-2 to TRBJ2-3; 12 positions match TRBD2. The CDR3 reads CASSLVALTSGSEADTQYF. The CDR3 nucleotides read TGTGCCAGCAGCTTAGTTGCGTTGACTAGCGGGAGCGAGGCAGATACGCAGTATTTT.